The sequence of this T cell receptor (beta chain) was determined in a study of T cells in Graves' hyperthyroidism and ophthalmopathy. Broader study findings: Ophthalmopathy, as predicted by the model, came a median roughly 6.8 months after the prediction.

This clonotype was seen many times. Its antigen remains unidentified. Not enrolled were patients with uncontrolled infection, other autoimmune disease, pregnancy or lactation. RNA transcripts were the template for amplifying TCR beta CDR3 regions. In the first-round RT-PCR of the TCR CDR3, the HTBI primer set was used. TCRdb reanalysed the multiplex PCR reads using MiXCR and keeps one entry per CDR3 protein. The repertoire holds under 400,000 distinct CDR3 sequences, with around 14% as singletons. The receptor's source is a woman between 18 and 29 years old with Graves' hyperthyroidism. Material: blood.

The CDR3 DNA follows: TGTGCCAGCAGTGAGTCATGGAGTACGTACGAGCAGTACTTC. It specifies CASSESWSTYEQYF. The chain recombines TRBV6-1 with TRBJ2-7, with unresolved D. This CDR3 region has 14 residues. Germline V CDR1 and CDR2: MNHNS, SASEGT. V was trimmed by 3 bases and J by 4 bases, leaving 13 bases between them.